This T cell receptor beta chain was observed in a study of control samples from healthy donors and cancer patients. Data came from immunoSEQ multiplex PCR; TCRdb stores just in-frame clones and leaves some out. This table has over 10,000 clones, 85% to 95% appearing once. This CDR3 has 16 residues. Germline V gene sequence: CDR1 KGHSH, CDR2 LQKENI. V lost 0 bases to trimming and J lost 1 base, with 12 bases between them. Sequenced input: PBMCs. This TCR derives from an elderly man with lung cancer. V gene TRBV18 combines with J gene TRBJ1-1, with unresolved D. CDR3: CASSPPGLGKNTEAFF. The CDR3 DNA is TGTGCCAGCTCACCACCGGGCCTCGGGAAGAACACTGAAGCTTTCTTT. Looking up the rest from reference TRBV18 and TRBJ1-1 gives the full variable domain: NAGVMQNPRHLVRRRGQEARLRCSPMKGHSHVYWYRQLPEEGLKFMVYLQKENIIDESGMPKERFSAEFPKEGPSILRIQQVVRGDSAAYFCASSPPGLGKNTEAFFGQGTRLTVV.